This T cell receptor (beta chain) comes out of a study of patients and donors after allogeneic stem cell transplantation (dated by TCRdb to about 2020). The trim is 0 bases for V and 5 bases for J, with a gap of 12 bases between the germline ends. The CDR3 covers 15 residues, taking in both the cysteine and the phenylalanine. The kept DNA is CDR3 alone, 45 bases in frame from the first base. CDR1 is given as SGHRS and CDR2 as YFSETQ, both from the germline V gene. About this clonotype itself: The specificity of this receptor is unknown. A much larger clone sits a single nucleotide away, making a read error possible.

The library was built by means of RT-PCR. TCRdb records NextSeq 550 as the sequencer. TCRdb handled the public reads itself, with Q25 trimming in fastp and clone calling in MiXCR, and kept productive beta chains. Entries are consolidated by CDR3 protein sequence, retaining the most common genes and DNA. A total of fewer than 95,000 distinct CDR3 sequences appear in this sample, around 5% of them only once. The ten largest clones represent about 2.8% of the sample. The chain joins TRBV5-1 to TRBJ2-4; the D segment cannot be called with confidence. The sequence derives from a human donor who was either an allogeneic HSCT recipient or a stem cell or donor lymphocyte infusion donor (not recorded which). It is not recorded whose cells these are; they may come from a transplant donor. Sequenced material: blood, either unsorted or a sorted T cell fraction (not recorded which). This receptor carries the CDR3 CASSLDVAQENIQYF. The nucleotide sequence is TGCGCCAGCAGCTTGGACGTAGCCCAAGAAAACATTCAGTACTTC.